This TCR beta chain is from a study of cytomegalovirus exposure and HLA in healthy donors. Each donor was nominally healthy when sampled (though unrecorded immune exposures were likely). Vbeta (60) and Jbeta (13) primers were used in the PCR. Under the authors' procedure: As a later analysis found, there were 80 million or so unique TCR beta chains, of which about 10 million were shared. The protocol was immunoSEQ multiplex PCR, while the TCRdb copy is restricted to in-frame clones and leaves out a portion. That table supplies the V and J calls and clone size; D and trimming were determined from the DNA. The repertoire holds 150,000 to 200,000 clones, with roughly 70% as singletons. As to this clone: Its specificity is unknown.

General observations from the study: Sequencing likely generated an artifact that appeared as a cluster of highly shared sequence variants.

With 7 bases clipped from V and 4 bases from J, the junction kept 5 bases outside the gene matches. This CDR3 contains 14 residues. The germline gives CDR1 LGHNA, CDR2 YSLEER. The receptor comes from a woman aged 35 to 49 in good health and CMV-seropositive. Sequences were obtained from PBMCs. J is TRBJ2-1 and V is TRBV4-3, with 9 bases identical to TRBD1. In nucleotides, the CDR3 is TGCGCCAGCACCCCGGGACAGGGATACAATGAGCAGTTCTTC. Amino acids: CASTPGQGYNEQFF.